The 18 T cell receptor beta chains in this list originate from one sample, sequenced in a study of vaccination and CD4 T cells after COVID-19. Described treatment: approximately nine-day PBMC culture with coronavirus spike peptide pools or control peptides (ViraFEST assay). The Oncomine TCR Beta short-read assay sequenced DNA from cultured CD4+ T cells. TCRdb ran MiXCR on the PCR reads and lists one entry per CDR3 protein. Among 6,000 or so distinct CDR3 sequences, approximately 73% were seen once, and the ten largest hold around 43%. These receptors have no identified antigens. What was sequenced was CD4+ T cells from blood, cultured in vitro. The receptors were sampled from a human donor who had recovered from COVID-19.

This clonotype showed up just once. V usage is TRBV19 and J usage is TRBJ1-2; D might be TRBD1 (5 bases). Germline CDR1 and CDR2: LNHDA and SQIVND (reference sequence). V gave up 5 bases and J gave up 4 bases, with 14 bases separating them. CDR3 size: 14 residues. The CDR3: CASSQLVQVYGYTF. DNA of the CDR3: TGTGCCAGTAGTCAGCTGGTACAGGTCTATGGCTACACCTTC.

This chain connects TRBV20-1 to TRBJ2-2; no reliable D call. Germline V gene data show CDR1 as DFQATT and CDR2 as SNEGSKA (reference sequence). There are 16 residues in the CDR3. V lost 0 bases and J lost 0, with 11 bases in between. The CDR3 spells CSARDYGRSNTGELFF. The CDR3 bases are TGCAGTGCTAGAGATTATGGGCGGTCGAACACCGGGGAGCTGTTTTTT.

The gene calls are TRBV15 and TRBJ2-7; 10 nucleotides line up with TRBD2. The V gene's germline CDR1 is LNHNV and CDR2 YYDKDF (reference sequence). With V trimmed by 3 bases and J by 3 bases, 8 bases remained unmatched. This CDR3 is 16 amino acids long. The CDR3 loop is CATSSPCASGGYEQYF. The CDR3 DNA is TGTGCCACCAGCAGCCCCTGCGCTAGCGGGGGCTACGAGCAGTACTTC.

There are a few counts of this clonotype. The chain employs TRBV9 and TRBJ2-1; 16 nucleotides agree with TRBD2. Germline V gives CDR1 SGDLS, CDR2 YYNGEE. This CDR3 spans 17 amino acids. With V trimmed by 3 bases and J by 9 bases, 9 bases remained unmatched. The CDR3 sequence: CASSGRGGLAGGGEQFF. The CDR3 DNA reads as TGTGCCAGCAGCGGAAGAGGGGGACTAGCGGGAGGGGGTGAGCAGTTCTTC.

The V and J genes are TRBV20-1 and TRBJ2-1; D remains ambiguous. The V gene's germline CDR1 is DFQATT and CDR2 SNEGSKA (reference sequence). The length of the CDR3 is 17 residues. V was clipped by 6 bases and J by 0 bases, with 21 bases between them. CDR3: CSALSPGFQSSYNEQFF. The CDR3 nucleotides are TGCAGTGCCCTTTCACCCGGGTTCCAGAGCTCCTACAATGAGCAGTTCTTC.

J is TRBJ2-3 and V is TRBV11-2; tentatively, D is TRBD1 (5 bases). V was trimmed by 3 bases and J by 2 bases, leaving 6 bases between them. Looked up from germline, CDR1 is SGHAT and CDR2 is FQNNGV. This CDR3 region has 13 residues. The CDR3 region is CASSLDTTDTQYF. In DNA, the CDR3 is TGTGCCAGCAGCTTGGACACCACAGATACGCAGTATTTT.

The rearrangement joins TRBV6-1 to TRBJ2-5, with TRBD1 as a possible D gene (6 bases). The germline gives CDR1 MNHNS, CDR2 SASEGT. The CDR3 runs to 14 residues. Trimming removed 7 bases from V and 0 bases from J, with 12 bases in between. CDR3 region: CASIQDSNQETQYF. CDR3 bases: TGTGCCAGCATCCAGGACAGCAACCAAGAGACCCAGTACTTC.

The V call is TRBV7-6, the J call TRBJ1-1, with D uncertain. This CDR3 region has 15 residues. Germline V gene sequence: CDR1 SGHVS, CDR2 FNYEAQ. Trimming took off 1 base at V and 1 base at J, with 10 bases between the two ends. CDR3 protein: CASSLEPGWNTEAFF. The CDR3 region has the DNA TGTGCCAGCAGCTTAGAGCCGGGGTGGAACACTGAAGCTTTCTTT.

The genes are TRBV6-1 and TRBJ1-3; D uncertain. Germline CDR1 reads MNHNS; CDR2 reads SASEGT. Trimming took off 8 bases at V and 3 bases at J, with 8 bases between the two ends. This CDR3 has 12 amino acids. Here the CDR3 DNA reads TGTGCCAGCTCTGGATTTGGAAACACCATATATTTT. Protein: CASSGFGNTIYF.

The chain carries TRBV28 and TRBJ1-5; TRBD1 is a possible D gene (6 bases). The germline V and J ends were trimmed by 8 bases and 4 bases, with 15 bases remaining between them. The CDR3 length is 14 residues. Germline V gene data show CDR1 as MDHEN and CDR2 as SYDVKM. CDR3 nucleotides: TGTGCCAGCCAAAGAAGGGGGGGGAATCAGCCCCAGCATTTT. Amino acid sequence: CASQRRGGNQPQHF.

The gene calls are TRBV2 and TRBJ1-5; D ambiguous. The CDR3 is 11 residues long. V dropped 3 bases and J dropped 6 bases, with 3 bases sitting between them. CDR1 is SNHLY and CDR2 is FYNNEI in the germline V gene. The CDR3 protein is CASSDPQPQHF. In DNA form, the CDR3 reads TGTGCCAGCAGTGACCCTCAGCCCCAGCATTTT.

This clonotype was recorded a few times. CDR3 coding DNA: TGCAGTGCTAGAGATGAGGTGACGGGAGGGTACAATGAGCAGTTCTTC. Protein product: CSARDEVTGGYNEQFF. The chain recombines TRBV20-1 with TRBJ2-1; 8 nucleotides match TRBD2. The junction had 8 bases not matched to a gene; V was cut back by 0 bases and J by 4 bases. The length of the CDR3 is 16 residues. CDR1 and CDR2 (germline): DFQATT, SNEGSKA (reference sequence).

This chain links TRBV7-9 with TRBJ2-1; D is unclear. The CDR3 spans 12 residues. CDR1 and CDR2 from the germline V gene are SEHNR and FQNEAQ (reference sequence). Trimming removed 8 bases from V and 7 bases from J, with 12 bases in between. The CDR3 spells CASQDRTNEQFF. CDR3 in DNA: TGTGCCAGCCAGGACCGGACGAATGAGCAGTTCTTC.

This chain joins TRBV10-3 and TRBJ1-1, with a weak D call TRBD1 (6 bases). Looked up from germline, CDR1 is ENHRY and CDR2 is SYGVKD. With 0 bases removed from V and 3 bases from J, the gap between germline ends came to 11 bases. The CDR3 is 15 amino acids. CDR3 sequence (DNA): TGTGCCATCAGTGAGTCGTCAGGGGTAGACACTGAAGCTTTCTTT. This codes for CAISESSGVDTEAFF.

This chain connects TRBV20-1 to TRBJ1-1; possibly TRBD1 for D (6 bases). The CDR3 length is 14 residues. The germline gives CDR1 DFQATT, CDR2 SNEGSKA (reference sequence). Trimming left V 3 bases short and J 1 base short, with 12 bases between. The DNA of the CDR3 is TGCAGTGCTAGGGGGGGCAGTGCGAACACTGAAGCTTTCTTT. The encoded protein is CSARGGSANTEAFF.

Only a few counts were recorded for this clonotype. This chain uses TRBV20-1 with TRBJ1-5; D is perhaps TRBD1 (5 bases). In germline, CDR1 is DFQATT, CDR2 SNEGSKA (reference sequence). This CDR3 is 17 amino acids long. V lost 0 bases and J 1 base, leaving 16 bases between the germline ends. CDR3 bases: TGCAGTGCTAGAGATATCCACCGGGGCCGGAGCAATCAGCCCCAGCATTTT. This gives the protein CSARDIHRGRSNQPQHF.

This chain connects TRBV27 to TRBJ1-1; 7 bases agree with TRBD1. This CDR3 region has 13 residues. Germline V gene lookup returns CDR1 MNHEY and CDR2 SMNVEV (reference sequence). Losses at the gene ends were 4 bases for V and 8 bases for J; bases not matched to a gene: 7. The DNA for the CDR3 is TGTGCCAGCAGTTACAGGGGTTCTCGAGAAGCTTTCTTT. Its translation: CASSYRGSREAFF.

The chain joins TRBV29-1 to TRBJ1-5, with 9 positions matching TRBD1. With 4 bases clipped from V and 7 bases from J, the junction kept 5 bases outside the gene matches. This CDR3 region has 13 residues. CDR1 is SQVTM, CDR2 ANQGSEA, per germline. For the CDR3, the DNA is TGCAGCGTTGGACAGGGGGTCGGGCAGCCCCAGCATTTT. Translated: CSVGQGVGQPQHF.